This T cell receptor beta chain was profiled in a study of shared clonotypes between healthy human individuals. Study in general: There were three CD4 naive, three CD4 memory, two CD8 naive and one CD8 memory plates per donor.

Germline V gene lookup returns CDR1 MGHDK and CDR2 SYGVNS. The CDR3 is 15 residues long. V trimming: 4 bases; J trimming: 2 bases; junction bases outside the gene matches: 7. There were no recent acute infections or vaccinations among the donors, who were healthy HIV-negative adults. Within Nashville, Tennessee resided all donors, each a Caucasian adult. Clones were read by immunoSEQ multiplex PCR, and TCRdb kept only the in-frame ones, dropping some. The sample has 2.5 million or so clones; about 92% are singletons. The sample consisted of naive CD4+ T cells sorted from blood. Subset given: CD45RA+ positively selected. The J gene is TRBJ2-5, the V gene TRBV25-1, with 7 bases fitting TRBD2. The TCR comes from a man younger than 35 in good health. The CDR3 nucleotides read TGTGCCAGCAGTGGGGCGGCTAGCGGACAAGAGACCCAGTACTTC. Protein: CASSGAASGQETQYF.